This T cell receptor beta chain was recorded in a study of blood T cell repertoires in COVID-19. Profiling relied on immunoSEQ multiplex PCR, and the TCRdb table lists in-frame clones only, not all of them. The repertoire has around 300,000 clones, roughly nine tenths of them found once; the top ten carry 2% to 2.5%. The sequencing sample was made of PBMCs or T cells enriched from blood (not recorded which). The receptor was isolated from a woman aged 18-30 years who had recovered from COVID-19.

CDR3 in DNA: TGTGCCATCAGTGAGGACAGGGGGAACACTGAAGCTTTCTTT. Protein product: CAISEDRGNTEAFF. The chain links TRBV10-3 to TRBJ1-1, with 8 bases matching TRBD1. Germline V CDR1 and CDR2: ENHRY, SYGVKD. This CDR3 is 14 amino acids long. Trimming at V came to 2 bases and at J to 1 base, leaving 0 bases not matched to a gene.